This TCR beta chain is from a study of radiotherapy plus CTLA-4 blockade in lung cancer. General study points: Best predicting response, reportedly, were early blood T cell clone dynamics, with interferon-beta.

For this clone: Antigen specificity is unknown.

Focal radiation was given together with CTLA-4 blockade (ipilimumab) to patients with chemo-refractory metastatic non-small-cell lung cancer. Generated by immunoSEQ multiplex PCR, the TCRdb table keeps only in-frame clones and is missing some. This table has tens of thousands of clones, 76% appearing once. This CDR3 is built from 15 residues. Trimming cost V 1 base and J 2 bases, with 9 bases left between them. The germline CDR1 and CDR2 sequences are SGHTA and FQGNSA. This clonotype was obtained from a human donor with non-small cell lung cancer who had a complete response to radiotherapy plus ipilimumab. The chain links TRBV7-2 to TRBJ1-5; TRBD1 might be the D (5 bases). This specimen consisted of peripheral blood, obtained from a patient treated with radiotherapy plus ipilimumab. For the CDR3, the DNA is TGTGCCAGCAGCTTAGAGGTAGGGGGCAATCAGCCCCAGCATTTT. Its protein product is CASSLEVGGNQPQHF.